The rows below give T cell receptor beta chains drawn from one sample of a study of T cell repertoires in ileal Crohn's disease. Measured with immunoSEQ multiplex PCR; TCRdb has only the in-frame clones, and not every one. The table has about 9,600 clones, 76% seen once; the top ten hold about 25%. The sequenced material came from ileal tissue. These TCRs come from an adult with Crohn's disease. The conserved cysteine and the conserved F or W are not part of the CDR3 here. The order of the fields is V gene, J gene, CDR3 protein.

TRBV6-5	TRBJ1-5	ASSYLGADQPQH
TRBV5-6	TRBJ1-3	ASSLGVGQASGNTIY
TRBV27	TRBJ2-2	ASSLPGANTGELF
TRBV27	TRBJ1-4	ASSLSKGGDIEKLF
TRBV7-2	TRBJ2-7	ASSPVASVAWEQY
TRBV30	TRBJ2-7	ACTRDSTYEQY
TRBV5-4	TRBJ2-6	ASSLGQLISGANVLT
TRBV7-2	TRBJ2-5	ASSLVGSGAETQY
TRBV7-9	TRBJ1-5	ASSLGQAGSMNQPQH
TRBV15	TRBJ1-1	ATSRVSGTEAF
TRBV4-2	TRBJ1-2	ASSPGGSNYGYT
TRBV6-1	TRBJ1-3	ASKNQVSGNTIY
TRBV19	TRBJ1-1	ASSIRVDTEAF
TRBV30	TRBJ1-2	AWREVGYT
TRBV6-5	TRBJ2-1	ASREGGAFPQF
TRBV6-5	TRBJ1-2	ASRAPLYGYT
TRBV11-1	TRBJ2-7	ASSLEDRYGAEQY
TRBV5-1	TRBJ2-1	ASRGTSGYNEQF
TRBV21-1	TRBJ2-2	ASSIRKTSRTGELF
TRBV5-1	TRBJ2-5	ASSFSGLAEETQY
TRBV11-3	TRBJ2-7	ASGTSGSYEQY
TRBV6-1	TRBJ1-5	ASSEADILPAQPQH
TRBV2	TRBJ2-2	ASSARRTTTGELF
TRBV5-6	TRBJ2-7	ASSLGQGAHEQY
TRBV28	TRBJ1-2	ASGFSYGYT
TRBV7-2	TRBJ2-7	ASSLFAGPYEQY
TRBV7-9	TRBJ1-4	ASSRQGLYNEKLF
TRBV19	TRBJ2-1	ASSTILSGGGNEQF